This TCR beta chain came from a study of tumour-infiltrating T cells in Burkitt lymphoma. Sequenced by immunoSEQ multiplex PCR; TCRdb stores in-frame clones only, minus some. The sample has some 15,000 clones, about 80% seen once. Trimming cost V 4 bases and J 4 bases; bases outside gene matches: 9. The CDR3 consists of 17 residues. Germline V gene data show CDR1 as SGHNT and CDR2 as YYREEE (reference sequence). Sequenced: tumor tissue. This clonotype was sampled from a human donor with diffuse large B-cell lymphoma. The rearrangement joins TRBV5-4 to TRBJ2-5; TRBD2 agrees at 14 bases. CDR3: CASSPGLAGGRGETQYF. DNA for the CDR3: TGTGCCAGCAGCCCCGGACTAGCGGGGGGTCGCGGAGAGACCCAGTACTTC.